This T cell receptor (beta chain) was captured in a study of shared clonotypes between healthy human individuals. Study-level results: An effect of sequencing depth on clonotype sharing among donors was expected. Naive CD4 clonotypes were shared across a handful of donors at about 5.3%. Across subsets, estimated richness was generally greater for naive than for memory populations.

Genomic DNA of each subset was evenly split across several immunoSEQ plates. Here immunoSEQ multiplex PCR was the method, and the copy in TCRdb shows in-frame clones only, minus some. The data contain around 990,000 clones, approximately 75% of them singletons. To note about this clone: No antigen is known for it.

This CDR3 spans 14 amino acids. Trimming pared 3 bases from V and 0 bases from J, leaving 9 bases between. Germline loops: CDR1 KGHSH, CDR2 LQKENI. The source material was memory CD4+ T cells from PBMCs. Subset given: CD45RA-negative fraction. The chain links TRBV18 to TRBJ2-7; D unresolved. The receptor comes from a man aged 18 to 29 in good health. Some clones in this sample may be carry-over from other donors' samples. The CDR3 spells CASSPVDFSYEQYF. The CDR3 bases are TGTGCCAGCTCACCGGTAGACTTCTCCTACGAGCAGTACTTC.